This T cell receptor beta chain comes out of a study of T cell repertoires in cytomegalovirus infection. Each CDR3 protein is one row after TCRdb ran MiXCR on the reads. The table includes roughly 640,000 distinct CDR3 sequences, around 24% detected once. Trimming at V came to 7 bases and at J to 2 bases, leaving 7 bases not matched to a gene. This CDR3 is built from 14 residues. The sequence derives from a human donor in good health (CMV status not recorded). Some clones in this sample may be carry-over from other donors' samples. Sequenced material: CD8+ T cells from PBMCs. V is TRBV12-3 or TRBV12-4 and J is TRBJ2-5; 7 bases agree with TRBD2. CDR3 protein: CASTSGGIQETQYF. In DNA, the CDR3 is TGTGCCAGCACCTCGGGGGGAATACAAGAGACCCAGTACTTC.